This T cell receptor beta chain stems from a study of vaccination and CD4 T cells after COVID-19. The CDR3 runs to 16 residues. Per the germline V gene, CDR1 is SGHTA and CDR2 is FQGNSA. Trimming took off 0 bases at V and 7 bases at J, with 13 bases between the two ends. Details on this clonotype: Its antigen is currently unknown.

Treatment: roughly ten-day PBMC culture with coronavirus spike peptide pools or control peptides (ViraFEST assay). Following expansion of antigen-specific T cells with peptide pools, ViraFEST then sequenced TCRs. Sequencing of DNA taken from cultured CD4+ T cells relied on the Oncomine TCR Beta short-read assay. TCRdb re-called the PCR reads through MiXCR, storing one row per CDR3 protein. The sample yields nearly 5,000 distinct CDR3 sequences, about 40% seen once. The rearrangement joins TRBV7-2 to TRBJ1-6; TRBD1 might be the D (5 bases). The receptor was derived from a human donor who had recovered from COVID-19. Specimen: CD4+ T cells from blood, cultured in vitro, collected after SARS-CoV-2 vaccination. The chain's CDR3 is CASSLAWGRGNSPLHF. As DNA, the CDR3 is TGTGCCAGCAGCTTAGCGTGGGGTAGGGGAAATTCACCCCTCCACTTT.